A single sample is the source of the 31 T cell receptor beta chains below, sequenced in a study of cytomegalovirus exposure and HLA in healthy donors. Assay used: immunoSEQ multiplex PCR; TCRdb lists only in-frame clones, some missing. Of over 150,000 clones listed, around 90% are singletons. Sample: PBMCs. The receptors stem from a woman aged 18 to 35 in good health and CMV-seropositive.

The chain carries TRBV4-3 and TRBJ1-2; 8 bases map to TRBD1. The CDR3 has 15 residues. Losses at the gene ends were 0 bases for V and 6 bases for J; bases not matched to a gene: 6. Germline CDR1 reads LGHNA; CDR2 reads YSLEER. In nucleotides, the CDR3 is TGCGCCAGCAGCCAAGAGGGGACAGGATCTGATGGCTACACCTTC. Amino acid sequence: CASSQEGTGSDGYTF.

The chain joins TRBV5-5 to TRBJ1-2, with 9 positions matching TRBD1. V gave up 4 bases and J gave up 0 bases; unmatched junction bases: 4. Germline CDR1 and CDR2: SGHKS and YYEKEE (reference sequence). The CDR3 runs to 15 residues. CDR3 nucleotides: TGTGCCAGCAGCCTCGGGACAGGGACTAACTATGGCTACACCTTC. Its protein product is CASSLGTGTNYGYTF. The whole variable domain, remainder taken from reference TRBV5-5 and TRBJ1-2, is DAGVTQSPTHLIKTRGQQVTLRCSPISGHKSVSWYQQVLGQGPQFIFQYYEKEERGRGNFPDRFSARQFPNYSSELNVNALLLGDSALYLCASSLGTGTNYGYTFGSGTRLTVV.

CDR3 residues: CAISGDWDQPQHF. CDR3 DNA sequence: TGTGCCATCAGTGGGGACTGGGATCAGCCCCAGCATTTT. This chain uses TRBV10-3 with TRBJ1-5, with a tentative D call TRBD1 (5 bases). Trimming stripped 4 bases from V and 5 bases from J, with 9 bases between. The CDR3 length is 13 residues. CDR1 and CDR2 (germline): ENHRY, SYGVKD.

The V call is TRBV7-9, the J call TRBJ2-5; D perhaps matches TRBD2 (5 bases). Germline CDR1 and CDR2: SEHNR and FQNEAQ (reference sequence). Trimming cost V 5 bases and J 7 bases, with 17 bases left between them. The CDR3 runs 14 residues. Here the CDR3 reads CASSLSERVGTQYF. The CDR3 coding sequence is TGTGCCAGCAGCCTCTCGGAGAGGGTCGGGACCCAGTACTTC.

The V gene is TRBV6-1, the J gene TRBJ2-1, with TRBD2 matching over 7 bases. CDR1 is MNHNS and CDR2 is SASEGT in the germline V gene. V shed 11 bases, J shed 6 bases, and the junction held 7 bases outside the gene matches. The CDR3 contains 12 residues. The CDR3 reads CALLAEANEQFF. The CDR3 nucleotides read TGTGCCCTCCTAGCGGAGGCCAATGAGCAGTTCTTC.

This chain joins TRBV5-6 and TRBJ2-3; the D gene is possibly TRBD2 (5 bases). The CDR3 contains 14 residues. V dropped 2 bases and J dropped 5 bases, with 12 bases sitting between them. The germline gives CDR1 SGHDT, CDR2 YYEEEE. The CDR3 sequence: CASSLATREDTQYF. In nucleotides, the CDR3 is TGTGCCAGCAGCTTAGCGACCCGGGAAGATACGCAGTATTTT.

This rearrangement joins TRBV28 to TRBJ2-1; 8 bases agree with TRBD2. The CDR3 extends over 19 amino acids. The germline gives CDR1 MDHEN, CDR2 SYDVKM. With V trimmed by 3 bases and J by 3 bases, 16 bases remained unmatched. The CDR3 DNA sequence: TGTGCCAGCAGTTTGATCGGACTAGCAGCCAGACTGGGCTACAATGAGCAGTTCTTC. Translation: CASSLIGLAARLGYNEQFF. The complete variable domain, with remaining parts taken from reference TRBV28 and TRBJ2-1, reads DVKVTQSSRYLVKRTGEKVFLECVQDMDHENMFWYRQDPGLGLRLIYFSYDVKMKEKGDIPEGYSVSREKKERFSLILESASTNQTSMYLCASSLIGLAARLGYNEQFFGPGTRLTVL.

The CDR3 DNA reads as TGCGCCAGCAGCCCCCTTTTGTCCGGCTACGAGCAGTACTTC. Amino acid sequence: CASSPLLSGYEQYF. V usage is TRBV4-1 and J usage is TRBJ2-7; no reliable D call. The germline V gene encodes CDR1 MGHRA and CDR2 YSYEKL. This CDR3 has 14 amino acids. Trimming cost V 4 bases and J 3 bases, with 13 bases left between them.

This rearrangement joins TRBV7-2 to TRBJ1-4; 8 nucleotides align to TRBD1. Germline trimming cut 3 bases from V and 8 bases from J; bases unmatched to any gene: 5. CDR1 is SGHTA and CDR2 is FQGNSA in the germline V gene. CDR3 length equals 14 residues. The CDR3 is CASSLGTGREKLFF. The CDR3 bases are TGTGCCAGCAGCTTGGGGACAGGTCGGGAAAAACTGTTTTTT.

This clone was observed at least ten times. Other nucleotide sequences from this sample produce the same CDR3. J is TRBJ2-7 and V is TRBV14; perhaps TRBD1 as D (5 bases). V lost 3 bases and J 2 bases, leaving 5 bases between the germline ends. This CDR3 spans 12 amino acids. Germline V lookup: CDR1 SGHDN, CDR2 FVKESK. The CDR3 region has the DNA TGTGCCAGCAGCCAGACAGCCTACGAGCAGTACTTC. It yields the protein CASSQTAYEQYF.

This clone occurred a few times. Other DNA sequences in this specimen translate into the identical CDR3. This rearrangement joins TRBV2 to TRBJ2-2, with TRBD2 matching over 10 bases. V shed 1 base, J shed 3 bases, and the junction held 5 bases outside the gene matches. In germline, CDR1 is SNHLY, CDR2 FYNNEI. The CDR3 loop spans 17 amino acids. The CDR3 coding sequence is TGTGCCAGCAGTGAAGAGGAAGCGGGAGGGGACACCGGGGAGCTGTTTTTT. Translating gives CASSEEEAGGDTGELFF.

This clone is a singleton in its sample. The gene calls are TRBV5-4 and TRBJ2-3; D unresolved. This CDR3 is 14 amino acids long. Trimming took 0 bases from V and 1 from J, leaving 6 bases between them. Germline values: CDR1 SGHNT, CDR2 YYREEE (reference sequence). Here the CDR3 DNA reads TGTGCCAGCAGCTTGGCCCAGGGCACAGATACGCAGTATTTT. Its protein product is CASSLAQGTDTQYF.

Worth noting for this clone: Other DNA sequences from this sample encode an identical CDR3 as well. V and J are TRBV7-6 and TRBJ1-1; tentatively, D is TRBD1 (5 bases). CDR3 length: 15 residues. CDR1 is SGHVS and CDR2 is FNYEAQ in the germline V gene. Trimming pared 1 base from V and 0 bases from J, leaving 9 bases between. DNA for the CDR3: TGTGCCAGCAGCTTAGTTACAGGCATGAACACTGAAGCTTTCTTT. The encoded protein is CASSLVTGMNTEAFF. The complete variable domain, with remaining parts taken from reference TRBV7-6 and TRBJ1-1, reads GAGVSQSPRYKVTKRGQDVALRCDPISGHVSLYWYRQALGQGPEFLTYFNYEAQQDKSGLPNDRFSAERPEGSISTLTIQRTEQRDSAMYRCASSLVTGMNTEAFFGQGTRLTVV.

This rearrangement joins TRBV7-6 to TRBJ1-4; D perhaps matches TRBD1 (6 bases). Germline loops: CDR1 SGHVS, CDR2 FNYEAQ. This CDR3 spans 14 amino acids. Trimming stripped 3 bases from V and 3 bases from J, with 8 bases between. The CDR3 protein is CASSLRTANEKLFF. Written as DNA, the CDR3 is TGTGCCAGCAGCTTGAGGACAGCTAATGAAAAACTGTTTTTT.

This chain links TRBV11-2 with TRBJ2-1, with unresolved D. Germline loops: CDR1 SGHAT, CDR2 FQNNGV. V gave up 1 base and J gave up 3 bases, with 7 bases separating them. CDR3 size: 14 residues. The CDR3 coding sequence is TGTGCCAGCAGCTTAGTGGGCAACTACAATGAGCAGTTCTTC. Protein product: CASSLVGNYNEQFF.

V gene TRBV7-3 combines with J gene TRBJ2-4, with 11 bases lining up with TRBD2. CDR1 and CDR2 from the germline V gene are SGHTA and FQGTGA. V gave up 9 bases and J gave up 0 bases; unmatched junction bases: 10. This CDR3 contains 17 residues. In nucleotides, the CDR3 is TGTGCCAGTTCCACCGGGACTAGCGGCCTAGCCAAAAACATTCAGTACTTC. Translation: CASSTGTSGLAKNIQYF.

The chain links TRBV4-1 to TRBJ2-1; TRBD1 is a possible D gene (6 bases). CDR1 and CDR2 (germline): MGHRA, YSYEKL. The CDR3 totals 16 residues. V lost 1 base, J lost 4 bases, and 14 bases lay in between. The CDR3 nucleotides read TGCGCCAGCAGCCAAGGTCAGCAGGGGAGATACAATGAGCAGTTCTTC. The encoded protein is CASSQGQQGRYNEQFF.

The rearrangement links TRBV6-5 to TRBJ1-4, with 9 bases that match TRBD1. The germline V gene encodes CDR1 MNHEY and CDR2 SVGAGI. After removal of 0 bases from V and 9 bases from J, the junction contained 5 bases not matched to a gene. The CDR3 totals 15 residues. Here the CDR3 reads CASSYSGTGHQKLFF. The DNA of the CDR3 is TGTGCCAGCAGTTACTCCGGGACAGGGCATCAAAAACTGTTTTTT.

This chain connects TRBV1 to TRBJ2-5; the table assigns TRBD2, which was not confirmed against the DNA. TRBV1 is described as a pseudogene. The CDR3 runs to 19 residues. Here the CDR3 DNA reads TGCACCAGCAGCCAAGATCCATACCCCGGTGACCGCGGCGGGGAGACCCAGTACTTC. Translating it yields CTSSQDPYPGDRGGETQYF.

The chain recombines TRBV9 with TRBJ2-7, with 8 bases matching TRBD1. This CDR3 comprises 15 residues. The ends lost 0 bases at V and 5 bases at J; junction bases unmatched: 7. Germline loops: CDR1 SGDLS, CDR2 YYNGEE. The CDR3 reads CASSVGGQVWDEQYF. CDR3 DNA: TGTGCCAGCAGCGTAGGGGGACAGGTCTGGGACGAGCAGTACTTC.

The chain couples TRBV5-5 to TRBJ1-2; no clear D. This CDR3 region has 14 residues. The V gene lost 0 bases and the J gene lost 8 bases, with 14 bases spanning the gap. CDR1 and CDR2 from the germline V gene are SGHKS and YYEKEE (reference sequence). CDR3 protein: CASSLADAEEGYTF. The CDR3 nucleotides are TGTGCCAGCAGCTTGGCAGACGCGGAGGAGGGCTACACCTTC. Using reference TRBV5-5 and TRBJ1-2 for the parts outside the CDR3, the full variable domain is DAGVTQSPTHLIKTRGQQVTLRCSPISGHKSVSWYQQVLGQGPQFIFQYYEKEERGRGNFPDRFSARQFPNYSSELNVNALLLGDSALYLCASSLADAEEGYTFGSGTRLTVV.

CDR3 amino acids: CASSDLAGGGTDYSNQPQHF. CDR3 sequence (DNA): TGTGCCAGCAGTGACTTGGCCGGGGGAGGGACCGATTATAGCAATCAGCCCCAGCATTTT. The genes are TRBV6-4 and TRBJ1-5, with a tentative D call TRBD1 (5 bases). In germline, CDR1 is MRHNA, CDR2 SNTAGT. Trimming took off 1 base at V and 0 bases at J, with 22 bases between the two ends. This CDR3 region has 20 residues.

The chain combines TRBV6-6 with TRBJ1-5; the D is unclear. Germline V gene sequence: CDR1 MNHNY, CDR2 SVGAGI (reference sequence). This CDR3 contains 13 residues. Trimming took 0 bases from V and 4 from J, leaving 4 bases between them. CDR3 DNA: TGTGCCAGCAGTTACTCGAGAAATCAGCCCCAGCATTTT. The encoded protein is CASSYSRNQPQHF.

V is TRBV29-1 and J is TRBJ1-1, with D unclear. Trimming cost V 4 bases and J 4 bases, with 4 bases left between them. From germline, CDR1 is SQVTM and CDR2 ANQGSEA. The CDR3 sequence is 10 residues long. The CDR3, as DNA: TGCAGCGTTGCCTTCACTGAAGCTTTCTTT. It is translated as CSVAFTEAFF.

V and J are TRBV19 and TRBJ1-1; perhaps TRBD1 as D (6 bases). Trimming took off 7 bases at V and 0 bases at J, with 12 bases between the two ends. The CDR3 length is 14 residues. CDR1 and CDR2 from the germline V gene are LNHDA and SQIVND (reference sequence). CDR3 loop: CASTGQNMNTEAFF. In nucleotides, the CDR3 is TGTGCCAGTACTGGACAGAACATGAACACTGAAGCTTTCTTT. Based on the CDR3 plus reference TRBV19 and TRBJ1-1, the full variable domain is DGGITQSPKYLFRKEGQNVTLSCEQNLNHDAMYWYRQDPGQGLRLIYYSQIVNDFQKGDIAEGYSVSREKKESFPLTVTSAQKNPTAFYLCASTGQNMNTEAFFGQGTRLTVV.

The rearrangement joins TRBV7-2 to TRBJ2-5; D is possibly TRBD2 (6 bases). There are 16 residues in the CDR3. Germline assignment: CDR1 SGHTA and CDR2 FQGNSA. Trimming took 3 bases from V and 3 from J, leaving 17 bases between them. DNA of the CDR3: TGTGCCAGCAGCTTGTTTCCCGGACTAAGCAAAGAGACCCAGTACTTC. This codes for CASSLFPGLSKETQYF.

V usage is TRBV27 and J usage is TRBJ2-5, with D hard to call. This CDR3 comprises 15 residues. Germline-derived CDR1 and CDR2 are MNHEY and SMNVEV (reference sequence). Trimming took 5 bases from V and 7 from J, leaving 20 bases between them. CDR3 protein: CASSPQSKPTTTQYF. CDR3 coding DNA: TGTGCCAGCAGTCCCCAGAGTAAGCCGACAACGACCCAGTACTTC.

The chain has TRBV7-6 and TRBJ2-7; 8 bases match TRBD1. Germline loops: CDR1 SGHVS, CDR2 FNYEAQ. V shed 5 bases and J 3 bases; nucleotides not matched to a gene: 6. The CDR3 is made up of 14 amino acids. The CDR3 DNA reads TGTGCCAGCAGCGCAGGGGGCGAGGGCTACGAGCAGTACTTC. This sequence encodes CASSAGGEGYEQYF.

The J gene is TRBJ2-1, the V gene TRBV2; no definite D call. The CDR3 runs 13 residues. Germline V gene sequence: CDR1 SNHLY, CDR2 FYNNEI. Between the trimmed V and J ends, which lost 7 bases and 9 bases, there was a span of 16 bases. CDR3 bases: TGTGCCAGCATAATGCGGCGCGCCTCTGAGCAGTTCTTC. As protein: CASIMRRASEQFF.

V is TRBV28 and J is TRBJ2-4; the match to TRBD2 covers 10 bases. The CDR3 is 21 amino acids. Germline V gene sequence: CDR1 MDHEN, CDR2 SYDVKM. J gave up 0 bases and V 6 bases, and 20 bases lay outside the gene matches. The CDR3 bases are TGTGCCAGCAGACGCCTTACCGGGACTAGCGCATCCCGTGGAGCCAAAAACATTCAGTACTTC. The encoded protein is CASRRLTGTSASRGAKNIQYF.

This chain connects TRBV27 to TRBJ2-7; a weak D match, TRBD1 (6 bases). V lost 5 bases and J lost 0, with 17 bases in between. The CDR3 has 16 amino acids. CDR1 and CDR2 from the germline V gene are MNHEY and SMNVEV (reference sequence). In DNA form, the CDR3 reads TGTGCCAGCAGTCCCGCGGGCAGGGGAAGCTCCTACGAGCAGTACTTC. This encodes CASSPAGRGSSYEQYF.